The 29 T cell receptor beta chains below come from one sample, sequenced in a study of breast tumors, draining lymph nodes, adjacent tissues. The lymph nodes were axillary draining lymph nodes from breast cancer patients. TCRdb re-called the multiplex PCR reads with MiXCR, one entry per CDR3 protein. The data hold some 150,000 distinct CDR3 sequences, with approximately 20% observed a single time. Sequencing was done on a sample of axillary lymph node tissue. These receptors all come from a female donor with breast cancer. Some clones in this sample may be carry-over from other donors' samples.

Comment on this clonotype: This may stem from a read error, because a much larger clone lies one nucleotide away. For the CDR3, the DNA is TGTGCCAGCAGCTTTGGGACAGGGAAAAGTTCACCCTTCCACTTT. It translates to CASSFGTGKSSPFHF. The chain recombines TRBV11-2 with TRBJ1-6; 9 nucleotides align to TRBD1. The CDR3 spans 15 residues. Germline-derived CDR1 and CDR2 are SGHAT and FQNNGV.

This clonotype came up many times. This sequence joins TRBV20-1 and TRBJ1-2; D perhaps matches TRBD1 (6 bases). V shed 3 bases and J shed 5 bases, with 16 bases lying between them. The CDR3 sequence is 14 residues long. Per the germline V gene, CDR1 is DFQATT and CDR2 is SNEGSKA (reference sequence). This CDR3 is CSASGGGHLYGYTF. CDR3 sequence (DNA): TGCAGTGCTAGCGGGGGGGGCCACCTATATGGCTACACCTTC.

This clonotype was observed a few times. The chain uses TRBV5-1 and TRBJ2-1; 8 bases are shared with TRBD2. CDR1 SGHRS and CDR2 YFSETQ come from the germline V gene. The CDR3 totals 21 residues. Losses at the gene ends were 3 bases for V and 7 bases for J; bases not matched to a gene: 27. CDR3 coding DNA: TGCGCCAGCAGCTGGGCCCCTTATAGGTCGTCGGGGACTAGGGATGAGAATGAGCAGTTCTTC. Translated: CASSWAPYRSSGTRDENEQFF.

This clonotype was observed at least ten times. The V gene is TRBV24-1, the J gene TRBJ2-5, with D possibly being TRBD1 (6 bases). V was clipped by 3 bases and J by 2 bases, with 12 bases between them. Germline V gene sequence: CDR1 KGHDR, CDR2 SFDVKD. This CDR3 is 15 amino acids long. Written as DNA, the CDR3 is TGTGCCACCAGTGATCCGGACAGCCGTCAAGAGACCCAGTACTTC. Protein product: CATSDPDSRQETQYF.

A note on this clonotype: One end of the junction fails to match germline, which may point to a read error. CDR3 sequence: CAISLSDEGYTF. The CDR3, as DNA: TGTGCCATCAGCTTAAGCGACGAGGGCTACACCTTC. The chain links TRBV7-9 to TRBJ1-2; unclear D gene. Germline V lookup: CDR1 SEHNR, CDR2 FQNEAQ (reference sequence). The CDR3 is made up of 12 amino acids.

Worth noting for this clonotype: A much larger clone differs from this one at a single base, so this may be a read error. The chain combines TRBV20-1 with TRBJ2-5; 9 nucleotides align to TRBD1. The germline gives CDR1 DFQATT, CDR2 SNEGSKA (reference sequence). This CDR3 comprises 15 residues. The CDR3 DNA follows: TGCAGTGCTAGTTCTGGACAGGGGAAGGGAGAGACCCGGTACTTC. Amino acid sequence: CSASSGQGKGETRYF.

In the case of this clonotype: A read error is possible here, since a much larger clone lies one base away. V is TRBV14 and J is TRBJ2-5; 7 positions match TRBD2. CDR3 length equals 17 residues. Per the germline V gene, CDR1 is SGHDN and CDR2 is FVKESK. The DNA for the CDR3 is TGTGCCAGCAGCCAAGAGGGGGGACGCGGGAGACAAGGGACCCAGTACTTC. Protein sequence: CASSQEGGRGRQGTQYF.

There are many counts of this clonotype. The chain uses TRBV24-1 and TRBJ2-1; 8 positions agree with TRBD2. Germline V gene lookup returns CDR1 KGHDR and CDR2 SFDVKD. The CDR3 loop spans 15 amino acids. The trim removed 6 bases at V and 2 bases at J, leaving 5 bases unmatched. DNA of the CDR3: TGTGCCACCAGTAGCGGGAGTTTTCCCTACAATGAGCAGTTCTTC. Translating it yields CATSSGSFPYNEQFF.

This clonotype was counted at least ten times. This chain joins TRBV20-1 and TRBJ2-5; 7 nucleotides agree with TRBD1. The V gene end was trimmed by 6 bases and the J gene end by 2 bases; junction bases not matched to a gene: 9. Germline CDR1 DFQATT, CDR2 SNEGSKA (reference sequence). The CDR3 runs to 14 residues. The CDR3 nucleotides read TGCAGTGCGGGGACACAGGGGCAACAAGAGACCCAGTACTTC. Its protein product is CSAGTQGQQETQYF.

This clonotype was found many times. The chain recombines TRBV20-1 with TRBJ2-1, with D possibly being TRBD1 (7 bases). CDR1 and CDR2 from the germline V gene are DFQATT and SNEGSKA (reference sequence). The V gene lost 0 bases and the J gene lost 9 bases, with 15 bases spanning the gap. The CDR3 is 14 residues long. CDR3 DNA: TGCAGTGCTAGAGATTCAGGGGGGTGGAGTGAGCAGTTCTTC. This sequence encodes CSARDSGGWSEQFF.

This clonotype was counted many times. The CDR3 DNA sequence: TGCAGTGCTAGTTTGGCGTACGAGCAGTACTTC. This codes for CSASLAYEQYF. The chain carries TRBV20-1 and TRBJ2-7; the D is unclear. CDR1 is DFQATT, CDR2 SNEGSKA, per germline (reference sequence). The V end was cut by 3 bases, the J end by 4 bases, with 7 bases between. The CDR3 has 11 residues.

This clonotype was observed at least ten times. This chain joins TRBV30 and TRBJ2-7; D assignment may be TRBD1 or TRBD2 (5 bases each). The germline CDR1 and CDR2 sequences are GTSNPN and SVGIG (reference sequence). V dropped 4 bases and J dropped 4 bases, with 17 bases sitting between them. The CDR3 sequence is 14 residues long. CDR3 residues: CAWTGRRRSYEQYF. The CDR3, as DNA: TGTGCCTGGACAGGGCGACGGAGGAGTTACGAGCAGTACTTC.

This clonotype was seen repeatedly, ten times or more. The chain combines TRBV2 with TRBJ2-1, with 13 positions matching TRBD2. CDR3 length equals 17 residues. Per germline, CDR1 SNHLY and CDR2 FYNNEI. V was clipped by 6 bases and J by 5 bases; unmatched bases: 10. CDR3 protein: CASRAGTSGIGDNEQFF. In DNA form, the CDR3 reads TGTGCCAGCAGGGCCGGGACTAGCGGGATAGGCGACAATGAGCAGTTCTTC.

V and J are TRBV19 and TRBJ2-1; D gene uncertain. V was clipped by 1 base and J by 0 bases, with 10 bases between them. This CDR3 has 16 residues. The V gene's germline CDR1 is LNHDA and CDR2 SQIVND (reference sequence). CDR3 amino acids: CASSIAGRSSYNEQFF. CDR3 DNA sequence: TGTGCCAGTAGTATAGCTGGCAGGAGCTCCTACAATGAGCAGTTCTTC.

This clonotype was counted ten times or more. The chain recombines TRBV2 with TRBJ2-1; 9 nucleotides agree with TRBD2. CDR3 length equals 14 residues. Germline loops: CDR1 SNHLY, CDR2 FYNNEI. V lost 7 bases to trimming and J lost 7 bases; unmatched junction nucleotides: 8. CDR3 nucleotides: TGTGCCAGCATGTTGCGGGAGGGTCGAAATGAGCAGTTCTTC. Its protein is CASMLREGRNEQFF. Together with reference TRBV2 and TRBJ2-1, the CDR3 gives the full variable domain: EPEVTQTPSHQVTQMGQEVILRCVPISNHLYFYWYRQILGQKVEFLVSFYNNEISEKSEIFDDQFSVERPDGSNFTLKIRSTKLEDSAMYFCASMLREGRNEQFFGPGTRLTVL.

This clonotype turned up a few times. This CDR3 reads CAWSGGSTQYF. The CDR3 region has the DNA TGTGCCTGGAGTGGGGGGAGCACGCAGTATTTT. The chain employs TRBV30 and TRBJ2-3; D tentatively reads TRBD1 or TRBD2 (5 bases each). Per germline, CDR1 GTSNPN and CDR2 SVGIG (reference sequence). V lost 1 base to trimming and J lost 9 bases, with 8 bases between them. The CDR3 is 11 residues long. The full variable domain, in which reference TRBV30 and TRBJ2-3 provide the parts outside the CDR3, is SQTIHQWPATLVQPVGSPLSLECTVEGTSNPNLYWYRQAAGRGLQLLFYSVGIGQISSEVPQNLSASRPQDRQFILSSKKLLLSDSGFYLCAWSGGSTQYFGPGTRLTVL.

This clonotype was seen at least ten times. V and J are TRBV6-1 and TRBJ2-7; D is possibly TRBD1 (5 bases). Between the trimmed V and J ends, which lost 5 bases and 9 bases, there was a span of 11 bases. CDR3 length: 11 residues. CDR1 and CDR2 (germline): MNHNS, SASEGT. CDR3 region: CASSSPGAQYF. The CDR3 DNA sequence: TGTGCCAGCAGTTCCCCTGGGGCGCAGTACTTC.

This clonotype was seen at least ten times. The chain couples TRBV6-4 to TRBJ2-1; TRBD2 matches at 15 bases. Germline CDR1 and CDR2: MRHNA and SNTAGT. V trimming: 4 bases; J trimming: 10 bases; junction bases outside the gene matches: 2. This CDR3 is 14 amino acids long. This CDR3 is CASSVGTSGREQFF. The CDR3, as DNA: TGTGCCAGCAGTGTCGGGACTAGCGGGAGGGAGCAGTTCTTC.

V and J are TRBV7-8 and TRBJ2-6, with 11 positions matching TRBD1. The CDR3 is 17 residues long. CDR1 SGHVS and CDR2 FQNEAQ come from the germline V gene. Losses at the gene ends were 5 bases for V and 1 base for J; bases not matched to a gene: 4. The CDR3 nucleotides read TGTGCCAGCAGCCCTCGGGACAGGGGGTCTGGGGCCAACGTCCTGACTTTC. Its translation is CASSPRDRGSGANVLTF.

This clonotype was seen ten or more times. This chain uses TRBV19 with TRBJ1-2; 10 nucleotides line up with TRBD1. After removal of 7 bases from V and 4 bases from J, the junction contained 9 bases not matched to a gene. From germline, CDR1 is LNHDA and CDR2 SQIVND (reference sequence). This CDR3 has 15 amino acids. CDR3 coding DNA: TGTGCCAGTAAGCGACAGGGGGCGAGTAGCTATGGCTACACCTTC. Translating it yields CASKRQGASSYGYTF.

Notes on this clonotype: Since a much larger clone is just one base distant, this may be a read error. The genes are TRBV30 and TRBJ2-7; TRBD1 agrees at 9 bases. This CDR3 has 14 residues. Germline-derived CDR1 and CDR2 are GTSNPN and SVGIG (reference sequence). CDR3 bases: TGTGCCTGGAGTAAGACAGGGGGACTCTACGAGCAGTGCTTC. Amino acids: CAWSKTGGLYEQCF.

As regards this clonotype: This may arise from a read error, as a much more abundant clone is one base away. The chain uses TRBV5-1 and TRBJ2-1; 8 bases align to TRBD2. The CDR3 loop spans 14 amino acids. From germline, CDR1 is SGHRS and CDR2 YFSETQ. Written as DNA, the CDR3 is TGCGCCAGCACAGCGGGAGTCTCCTACAATGGGCAGTTCTTC. As protein: CASTAGVSYNGQFF.

This clonotype appeared many times. V usage is TRBV24-1 and J usage is TRBJ2-3, with D unclear. V lost 4 bases, J lost 7 bases, and 11 bases lay in between. The germline gives CDR1 KGHDR, CDR2 SFDVKD. The CDR3 is 13 amino acids. The CDR3 sequence: CATSDWPSHTQYF. CDR3 nucleotide sequence: TGTGCCACCAGTGACTGGCCCAGCCATACGCAGTATTTT.

At least ten counts were recorded for this clonotype. V is TRBV7-3 and J is TRBJ2-5, with 12 nucleotides matching TRBD2. Trimming at V came to 3 bases and at J to 4 bases, leaving 3 bases not matched to a gene. Germline assignment: CDR1 SGHTA and CDR2 FQGTGA. There are 15 residues in the CDR3. The DNA for the CDR3 is TGTGCCAGCAGCTTGACTAGCGGGAGCTTAGAGACCCAGTACTTC. It specifies CASSLTSGSLETQYF. Full variable domain (remainder filled in from reference TRBV7-3 and TRBJ2-5): GAGVSQTPSNKVTEKGKYVELRCDPISGHTALYWYRQSLGQGPEFLIYFQGTGAADDSGLPNDRFFAVRPEGSVSTLKIQRTERGDSAVYLCASSLTSGSLETQYFGPGTRLLVL.

This clonotype was recorded many times. V gene TRBV5-4 combines with J gene TRBJ1-2, with D possibly being TRBD1 (6 bases). This CDR3 has 14 amino acids. Trimming pared 1 base from V and 7 bases from J, leaving 14 bases between. Germline values: CDR1 SGHNT, CDR2 YYREEE (reference sequence). CDR3 sequence: CASSLNWGPVGYTF. CDR3 coding DNA: TGTGCCAGCAGCTTGAATTGGGGGCCGGTTGGCTACACCTTC.

This chain links TRBV7-8 with TRBJ2-7; D ambiguous. This CDR3 is built from 11 residues. Germline assignment: CDR1 SGHVS and CDR2 FQNEAQ. The V end lost 5 bases, the J end lost 6 bases, and 8 bases lay between the germline ends. CDR3 sequence (DNA): TGTGCCAGCAGCACATGGGGCGAGCAGTACTTC. Translation: CASSTWGEQYF.

This clonotype has a handful of counts. V is TRBV6-7 and J is TRBJ2-1; 13 bases align to TRBD2. TRBV6-7 is an open reading frame whose function is uncertain. The CDR3 covers 22 residues. V lost 2 bases, J lost 0 bases, and 16 bases stayed unmatched. The CDR3 loop reads CASSYTLTGLAGPRSSYNEQFF. The CDR3 DNA sequence: TGTGCCAGCAGTTACACTCTCACGGGACTAGCGGGACCCAGAAGCTCCTACAATGAGCAGTTCTTC.

Notes on this clonotype: This may stem from a read error, because a much larger clone lies one nucleotide away. The chain combines TRBV15 with TRBJ2-7; D is tentatively TRBD1 or TRBD2 (5 bases each). The V end was cut by 3 bases, the J end by 4 bases, with 7 bases between. Germline assignment: CDR1 LNHNV and CDR2 YYDKDF (reference sequence). CDR3 length: 12 residues. The DNA of the CDR3 is TGTGCCACCAGCAGGGGGGATTACGAGCAGTACTTC. Translating it yields CATSRGDYEQYF. Full variable domain (rest looked up from reference TRBV15 and TRBJ2-7): DAMVIQNPRYQVTQFGKPVTLSCSQTLNHNVMYWYQQKSSQAPKLLFHYYDKDFNNEADTPDNFQSRRPNTSFCFLDIRSPGLGDTAMYLCATSRGDYEQYFGPGTRLTVT.

The table lists this clonotype with many counts. The V gene is TRBV28, the J gene TRBJ2-7; 7 positions match TRBD1. The CDR3 spans 14 residues. The germline gives CDR1 MDHEN, CDR2 SYDVKM. J lost 7 bases, V lost 4 bases, and 10 bases had no gene match. The CDR3 DNA is TGTGCCAGCAGTTCCACAGGGGCCTTTCGGGAGCAGTACTTC. Translating gives CASSSTGAFREQYF.